This TCR beta chain comes out of a study of graft-versus-host responses after intestinal transplantation. Study-wide background: As for transplant type, recipients had multivisceral, liver-intestinal, or isolated intestinal grafts. Each patient got anti-thymocyte globulin induction, then tacrolimus and steroids for around three years. Regarding the study as a whole: Among recipient marrow samples, GvH clones were found; some appeared first in ileum or blood.

A remark on this clone: What it binds is not known.

The CDR3 has 15 residues. V was shortened by 3 bases and J by 6 bases, with 17 bases between the two germline ends. Germline CDR1 and CDR2: MRHNA and SNTAGT. Measured with immunoSEQ multiplex PCR; TCRdb has only the in-frame clones, and not every one. The profile shows 150,000 or so clones, 92% of them singletons. J is TRBJ1-1 and V is TRBV6-4; the D gene is possibly TRBD1 (6 bases). This TCR was sampled from a human donor who received an intestinal transplant. The specimen was unstimulated CD4+ T cells sorted from spleen or lymph node cells, collected before intestinal transplant. The CDR3 DNA is TGTGCCAGCAGTGAAATTTGGACAGAGGGGGCTGAAGCTTTCTTT. Translated: CASSEIWTEGAEAFF.